The 22 T cell receptor beta chains listed next were all sequenced from one sample in a study of OX40 agonist ivuxolimab in advanced cancers. The table came from immunoSEQ multiplex PCR; TCRdb's copy has only in-frame clones and leaves some out. This sample has roughly 68,000 clones, with roughly nine tenths found just once. The starting material was CD4+ or CD8+ T cells sorted from blood, obtained in a trial of the OX40 agonist ivuxolimab. All receptors come from an adult with an advanced solid tumor such as melanoma, head and neck, liver or kidney cancer.

This clone appeared a single time. This rearrangement joins TRBV4-2 to TRBJ2-7, with 7 nucleotides matching TRBD2. The CDR3 extends over 16 amino acids. V was clipped by 5 bases and J by 3 bases; unmatched bases: 13. Looked up from germline, CDR1 is LGHNA and CDR2 is YNFKEQ. Here the CDR3 reads CASSLAGRELDYEQYF. DNA of the CDR3: TGTGCCAGCAGCTTGGCTGGGCGGGAGTTGGACTACGAGCAGTACTTC.

The chain employs TRBV2 and TRBJ2-1, with D perhaps TRBD2 (5 bases). V gave up 4 bases and J gave up 10 bases, with 14 bases separating them. This CDR3 has 13 residues. Germline V CDR1 and CDR2: SNHLY, FYNNEI. The CDR3: CASSVTRGQEQFF. In DNA form, the CDR3 reads TGTGCCAGCAGTGTGACCCGGGGTCAAGAGCAGTTCTTC. Complete variable domain (other parts from reference TRBV2 and TRBJ2-1): EPEVTQTPSHQVTQMGQEVILRCVPISNHLYFYWYRQILGQKVEFLVSFYNNEISEKSEIFDDQFSVERPDGSNFTLKIRSTKLEDSAMYFCASSVTRGQEQFFGPGTRLTVL.

The CDR3 spells CASSLSGGRTEAFF. The CDR3 DNA follows: TGTGCCAGCTCACTCTCTGGGGGCAGGACTGAAGCTTTCTTT. This chain connects TRBV18 to TRBJ1-1, with D perhaps TRBD1 (6 bases). The CDR3 is 14 residues long. V shed 4 bases and J shed 5 bases, with 14 bases lying between them. Germline V gene sequence: CDR1 KGHSH, CDR2 LQKENI.

The chain uses TRBV18 and TRBJ1-2, with 7 nucleotides matching TRBD1. With V trimmed by 4 bases and J by 6 bases, 8 bases remained unmatched. Germline V CDR1 and CDR2: KGHSH, LQKENI. The CDR3 consists of 14 residues. CDR3 sequence: CASSQQGPSDGYTF. CDR3 DNA: TGTGCCAGCTCACAACAGGGGCCGTCGGATGGCTACACCTTC.

The chain carries TRBV11-3 and TRBJ1-2; a possible D gene is TRBD1 (6 bases). The germline V gene has CDR1 SGHNT and CDR2 YENEEA. Between the trimmed V and J ends, which lost 0 bases and 3 bases, there was a span of 14 bases. CDR3 length: 16 residues. The DNA of the CDR3 is TGTGCCAGCAGCTTAGATCGGTCGGGGGCTTACTATGGCTACACCTTC. Protein: CASSLDRSGAYYGYTF.

The chain links TRBV9 to TRBJ2-4; D is possibly TRBD2 (5 bases). The CDR3 length is 14 residues. Germline V gene sequence: CDR1 SGDLS, CDR2 YYNGEE. Deletions cut 3 bases from V and 8 bases from J, with 15 bases between. As DNA, the CDR3 is TGTGCCAGCAGCGAAACCCCGGGGAAGGACATTCAGTACTTC. Its protein is CASSETPGKDIQYF.

A word on this clone: The sample contains more than one DNA sequence encoding this CDR3. This chain joins TRBV5-1 and TRBJ2-1, with 7 nucleotides matching TRBD2. Germline loops: CDR1 SGHRS, CDR2 YFSETQ. CDR3 length equals 15 residues. Losses at the gene ends were 0 bases for V and 0 bases for J; bases not matched to a gene: 0. For the CDR3, the DNA is TGCGCCAGCAGCTTGGGCGGGAGCTCCTACAATGAGCAGTTCTTC. Translation: CASSLGGSSYNEQFF.

The chain recombines TRBV11-3 with TRBJ2-1; D uncertain. The CDR3 totals 14 residues. The V end was cut by 2 bases, the J end by 4 bases, with 9 bases between. Germline V gives CDR1 SGHNT, CDR2 YENEEA. CDR3 sequence (DNA): TGTGCCAGCAGCTTAACGTTCGGATACAATGAGCAGTTCTTC. Translated, it gives CASSLTFGYNEQFF.

This chain joins TRBV9 and TRBJ2-6; D is undetermined. Germline values: CDR1 SGDLS, CDR2 YYNGEE. CDR3 length: 14 residues. Between the trimmed V and J ends, which lost 2 bases and 6 bases, there was a span of 9 bases. This CDR3 reads CASSVSPEANVLTF. Written as DNA, the CDR3 is TGTGCCAGCAGCGTTTCGCCGGAGGCCAACGTCCTGACTTTC.

This chain's CDR3 is CASSDDRGGYNEQFF. CDR3 coding DNA: TGTGCCAGCAGTGATGACAGGGGCGGCTACAATGAGCAGTTCTTC. The gene calls are TRBV2 and TRBJ2-1; TRBD1 matches at 8 bases. Germline values: CDR1 SNHLY, CDR2 FYNNEI. CDR3 size: 15 residues. Losses at the gene ends were 3 bases for V and 3 bases for J; bases not matched to a gene: 4.

This sequence joins TRBV13 and TRBJ1-2, with TRBD1 matching 8 bases. Germline values: CDR1 PRHDT, CDR2 FYEKMQ (reference sequence). Unmatched junction bases numbered 5, after V lost 1 base and J lost 4 bases. The CDR3 covers 15 residues. This CDR3 reads CASSLDRQGSYGYTF. In nucleotides, the CDR3 is TGTGCCAGCAGCTTAGATAGACAGGGGAGCTATGGCTACACCTTC. The full variable domain, with the rest looked up from reference TRBV13 and TRBJ1-2, is AAGVIQSPRHLIKEKRETATLKCYPIPRHDTVYWYQQGPGQDPQFLISFYEKMQSDKGSIPDRFSAQQFSDYHSELNMSSLELGDSALYFCASSLDRQGSYGYTFGSGTRLTVV.

The chain couples TRBV18 to TRBJ1-1, with 9 bases matching TRBD1. After removal of 3 bases from V and 3 bases from J, the junction contained 2 bases not matched to a gene. This CDR3 region has 14 residues. Germline CDR1 is KGHSH and CDR2 is LQKENI. CDR3 loop: CASSPGTGYTEAFF. The CDR3 DNA is TGTGCCAGCTCACCGGGGACAGGGTACACTGAAGCTTTCTTT.

The chain is built from TRBV9 and TRBJ1-5; D gene unclear. From germline, CDR1 is SGDLS and CDR2 YYNGEE. The CDR3 is 14 residues long. The germline V and J ends were trimmed by 4 bases and 0 bases, with 8 bases remaining between them. In nucleotides, the CDR3 is TGTGCCAGCAGCTCCCATTATAGCAATCAGCCCCAGCATTTT. Translating it yields CASSSHYSNQPQHF.

This rearrangement joins TRBV11-1 to TRBJ2-7, with 9 bases matching TRBD2. Trimming took 2 bases from V and 4 from J; bases not matched to a gene: 6. The CDR3 is 15 amino acids. Germline CDR1 is SGHAT and CDR2 is FQDESV (reference sequence). CDR3 sequence (DNA): TGTGCCAGCAGCTTAATGTTTAGCGGGAGTTACGAGCAGTACTTC. Translated, it gives CASSLMFSGSYEQYF.

The chain carries TRBV7-2 and TRBJ2-5, with 12 bases lining up with TRBD2. This CDR3 contains 16 residues. The V and J ends lost 3 bases and 2 bases, in that order; junction bases with no gene match: 4. Germline-derived CDR1 and CDR2 are SGHTA and FQGNSA. DNA of the CDR3: TGTGCCAGCAGCTTGACTAGCGGGAGTGGGCAAGAGACCCAGTACTTC. Residues: CASSLTSGSGQETQYF.

This clone was seen a handful of times. The J gene is TRBJ1-2, the V gene TRBV10-3; TRBD1 aligns across 7 bases. Germline V gene sequence: CDR1 ENHRY, CDR2 SYGVKD. The CDR3 runs 13 residues. Unmatched junction bases numbered 6, after V lost 10 bases and J lost 1 base. The CDR3 sequence: CATRDSRNYGYTF. The CDR3 DNA reads as TGTGCCACCCGGGACAGCCGTAACTATGGCTACACCTTC.

The J gene is TRBJ1-4, the V gene TRBV7-9; possibly TRBD1 for D (5 bases). This CDR3 comprises 17 residues. V lost 4 bases to trimming and J lost 1 base, with 16 bases between them. Per germline, CDR1 SEHNR and CDR2 FQNEAQ (reference sequence). CDR3 bases: TGTGCCAGCAGCTCTCCACCGGGACGAGAAACTAATGAAAAACTGTTTTTT. Its protein product is CASSSPPGRETNEKLFF.

J is TRBJ1-2 and V is TRBV11-3; D may be TRBD1 (5 bases). In germline, CDR1 is SGHNT, CDR2 YENEEA. V lost 4 bases and J 4 bases, leaving 16 bases between the germline ends. The CDR3 length is 15 residues. In DNA form, the CDR3 reads TGTGCCAGCAGCTCAGGGATTCAGGGACGCTATGGCTACACCTTC. Translation gives CASSSGIQGRYGYTF.

A remark on this clone: The same CDR3 can be traced to other DNA sequences in this sample. The gene calls are TRBV11-3 and TRBJ1-1; TRBD1 might be the D (5 bases). V shed 1 base and J shed 0 bases, with 9 bases lying between them. The V gene's germline CDR1 is SGHNT and CDR2 YENEEA. This CDR3 has 15 residues. The CDR3 DNA is TGTGCCAGCAGCTTAGCCTCGACAGTGAACACTGAAGCTTTCTTT. Translating it yields CASSLASTVNTEAFF. Combining the CDR3 with reference TRBV11-3 and TRBJ1-1 gives the whole variable domain EAGVVQSPRYKIIEKKQPVAFWCNPISGHNTLYWYLQNLGQGPELLIRYENEEAVDDSQLPKDRFSAERLKGVDSTLKIQPAELGDSAVYLCASSLASTVNTEAFFGQGTRLTVV.

The CDR3 here is CASSLGGTGGNQPQHF. CDR3 in DNA: TGTGCCAGCAGCCTAGGCGGGACAGGGGGGAATCAGCCCCAGCATTTT. This chain links TRBV7-2 with TRBJ1-5; the match to TRBD1 covers 11 bases. CDR3 length equals 16 residues. The J segment lost 4 bases and the V segment lost 5 bases, leaving 7 bases of the junction unmatched. Looked up from germline, CDR1 is SGHTA and CDR2 is FQGNSA.

The chain carries TRBV5-1 and TRBJ1-1; 7 nucleotides line up with TRBD1. In germline, CDR1 is SGHRS, CDR2 YFSETQ. The CDR3 has 13 residues. With V trimmed by 7 bases and J by 1 base, 4 bases remained unmatched. DNA of the CDR3: TGCGCCAGCGGACAGGTACCGAACACTGAAGCTTTCTTT. Translation gives CASGQVPNTEAFF.

In DNA form, the CDR3 reads TGTGCCAGCAGCACCCCCATTCGTGGCACCTACAATGAGCAGTTCTTC. Translated: CASSTPIRGTYNEQFF. This chain uses TRBV7-2 with TRBJ2-1; D gene uncertain. Trimming took off 5 bases at V and 2 bases at J, with 16 bases between the two ends. CDR3 size: 16 residues. CDR1 and CDR2 from the germline V gene are SGHTA and FQGNSA.